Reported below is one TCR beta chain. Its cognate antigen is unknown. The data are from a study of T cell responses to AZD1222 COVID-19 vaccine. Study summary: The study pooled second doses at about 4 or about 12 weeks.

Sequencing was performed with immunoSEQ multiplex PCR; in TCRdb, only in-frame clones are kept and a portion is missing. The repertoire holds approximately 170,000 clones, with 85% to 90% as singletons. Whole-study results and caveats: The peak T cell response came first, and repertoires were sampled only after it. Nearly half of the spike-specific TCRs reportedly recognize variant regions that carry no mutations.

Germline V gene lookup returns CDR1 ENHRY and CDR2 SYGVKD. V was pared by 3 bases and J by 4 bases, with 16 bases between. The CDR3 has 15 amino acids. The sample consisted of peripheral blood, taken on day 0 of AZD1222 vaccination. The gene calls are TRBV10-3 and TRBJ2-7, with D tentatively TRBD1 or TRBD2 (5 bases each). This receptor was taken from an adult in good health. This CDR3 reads CAISDVGETGYEQYF. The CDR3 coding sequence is TGTGCCATCAGTGATGTGGGGGAGACGGGGTACGAGCAGTACTTC.